This is a list of T cell receptor beta chains from one sample in a study of neurological immune-mediated disorders. TCRdb reprocessed the 5' RACE reads with MiXCR, giving one entry per CDR3 protein. The data contain 50,000 or so distinct CDR3 sequences, 10% to 15% of them singletons. The sample consisted of PBMCs. The receptors stem from a male donor with HTLV-1-associated myelopathy (HAM/TSP). CDR3s include the opening cysteine and the closing phenylalanine or tryptophan. D genes are given only for firm matches. Only some rows state a clone size, as once, few, many or a class for expanded clones.

j_call: TRBJ1-1; cdr3_length: 12; d_call: -; clone_size: many; v_call: TRBV20-1; cdr3_aa: CSARPGVAEAFF; cdr3_nt: TGCAGTGCTAGACCAGGGGTGGCTGAAGCTTTCTTT
j_call: TRBJ2-3; cdr3_length: 17; d_call: TRBD2; clone_size: many; v_call: TRBV7-2; cdr3_aa: CASSLGLAGGPVDTQYF; cdr3_nt: TGTGCCAGCAGCTTAGGGTTAGCGGGGGGGCCCGTAGATACGCAGTATTTT
j_call: TRBJ2-2; cdr3_length: 14; d_call: -; clone_size: many; v_call: TRBV9; cdr3_aa: CASSGSLATGELFF; cdr3_nt: TGTGCCAGCAGCGGCTCACTAGCCACCGGGGAGCTGTTTTTT
j_call: TRBJ2-7; cdr3_length: 15; d_call: TRBD1; clone_size: many; v_call: TRBV7-6; cdr3_aa: CASSLTGQGGYEQYF; cdr3_nt: TGTGCCAGCAGCTTGACCGGACAGGGGGGATACGAGCAGTACTTC
j_call: TRBJ1-1; cdr3_length: 15; d_call: TRBD1; clone_size: many; v_call: TRBV9; cdr3_aa: CASSPGIKRGPEAFF; cdr3_nt: TGTGCCAGCAGCCCCGGGATCAAAAGGGGGCCTGAAGCTTTCTTT
j_call: TRBJ1-3; cdr3_length: 13; d_call: -; clone_size: many; v_call: TRBV20-1; cdr3_aa: CSARRQEGNTIYF; cdr3_nt: TGCAGTGCTCGTCGACAGGAGGGAAACACCATATATTTT
j_call: TRBJ1-5; cdr3_length: 15; d_call: -; clone_size: many; v_call: TRBV7-8; cdr3_aa: CASSPNQGPNQPQHF; cdr3_nt: TGTGCCAGCAGCCCCAACCAGGGACCAAATCAGCCCCAGCATTTT
j_call: TRBJ1-6; cdr3_length: 15; d_call: -; clone_size: many; v_call: TRBV7-6; cdr3_aa: CASSLELGGGSPLHF; cdr3_nt: TGTGCCAGCAGCTTAGAACTGGGAGGAGGGTCACCCCTCCACTTT
j_call: TRBJ1-4; cdr3_length: 15; d_call: -; clone_size: -; v_call: TRBV7-9; cdr3_aa: CASSPGTGQGEKLFF; cdr3_nt: TGTGCCAGCAGCCCCGGGACGGGGCAAGGTGAAAAACTGTTTTTT
j_call: TRBJ2-7; cdr3_length: 12; d_call: -; clone_size: many; v_call: TRBV28; cdr3_aa: CASSPPTSEQYF; cdr3_nt: TGTGCCAGCAGTCCCCCAACGTCCGAGCAGTACTTC
j_call: TRBJ2-3; cdr3_length: 17; d_call: TRBD2; clone_size: many; v_call: TRBV5-1; cdr3_aa: CASSVAMAGGRTDTQYF; cdr3_nt: TGCGCCAGCAGCGTAGCTATGGCGGGGGGGCGCACAGATACGCAGTATTTT
j_call: TRBJ1-2; cdr3_length: 14; d_call: -; clone_size: many; v_call: TRBV5-1; cdr3_aa: CASSIAQGTYGYTF; cdr3_nt: TGCGCCAGCAGCATTGCACAGGGTACCTATGGCTACACCTTC
j_call: TRBJ2-7; cdr3_length: 14; d_call: -; clone_size: many; v_call: TRBV5-1; cdr3_aa: CASRTFIDSYEQYF; cdr3_nt: TGCGCCAGCAGGACTTTTATCGATTCCTACGAGCAGTACTTC
j_call: TRBJ2-2; cdr3_length: 16; d_call: TRBD1; clone_size: many; v_call: TRBV20-1; cdr3_aa: CSARDPGQGETGELFF; cdr3_nt: TGCAGTGCTAGAGACCCGGGACAGGGTGAAACCGGGGAGCTGTTTTTT
j_call: TRBJ1-1; cdr3_length: 15; d_call: TRBD1; clone_size: -; v_call: TRBV6-2/TRBV6-3; cdr3_aa: CASIDATGWGVEAFF; cdr3_nt: TGTGCCAGCATCGACGCGACAGGGTGGGGCGTGGAAGCTTTCTTT
j_call: TRBJ2-2; cdr3_length: 14; d_call: TRBD2; clone_size: many; v_call: TRBV20-1; cdr3_aa: CSARTGGNTGELFF; cdr3_nt: TGCAGTGCTAGAACGGGGGGGAACACCGGGGAGCTGTTTTTT
j_call: TRBJ2-7; cdr3_length: 15; d_call: -; clone_size: few; v_call: TRBV6-5; cdr3_aa: CASSYSTVKAHEQYF; cdr3_nt: TGTGCCAGCAGTTACTCGACGGTCAAGGCCCACGAGCAGTACTTC
j_call: TRBJ2-1; cdr3_length: 12; d_call: -; clone_size: many; v_call: TRBV20-1; cdr3_aa: CSARQSVGSQFF; cdr3_nt: TGCAGTGCTAGACAATCCGTGGGGTCCCAGTTCTTC
j_call: TRBJ2-5; cdr3_length: 12; d_call: TRBD2; clone_size: many; v_call: TRBV10-3; cdr3_aa: CAIGAGGRTQYF; cdr3_nt: TGTGCCATCGGAGCGGGGGGTCGGACCCAGTACTTC
j_call: TRBJ1-4; cdr3_length: 15; d_call: -; clone_size: many; v_call: TRBV12-3/TRBV12-4; cdr3_aa: CASRARGGSNEKLFF; cdr3_nt: TGTGCCAGCAGGGCCCGTGGCGGTTCTAATGAAAAACTGTTTTTT
j_call: TRBJ1-1; cdr3_length: 12; d_call: -; clone_size: many; v_call: TRBV29-1; cdr3_aa: CSVGQQSPEAFF; cdr3_nt: TGCAGCGTTGGGCAGCAATCTCCAGAAGCTTTCTTT
j_call: TRBJ2-2; cdr3_length: 16; d_call: -; clone_size: -; v_call: TRBV20-1; cdr3_aa: CSARDLGSPNTGELFF; cdr3_nt: TGCAGTGCTAGAGATCTGGGATCCCCGAACACCGGGGAGCTGTTTTTT
j_call: TRBJ2-4; cdr3_length: 13; d_call: -; clone_size: many; v_call: TRBV20-1; cdr3_aa: CSARDWKEGSQYF; cdr3_nt: TGCAGTGCTAGAGATTGGAAGGAGGGAAGCCAGTACTTC
j_call: TRBJ1-1; cdr3_length: 14; d_call: -; clone_size: once; v_call: TRBV7-2; cdr3_aa: CASSLDRLASEAFF; cdr3_nt: TGTGCCAGCAGCTTAGACAGGCTAGCCTCTGAAGCTTTCTTT
j_call: TRBJ2-1; cdr3_length: 14; d_call: -; clone_size: many; v_call: TRBV20-1; cdr3_aa: CSAATLSSYNEQFF; cdr3_nt: TGCAGTGCTGCAACTCTAAGCTCCTACAATGAGCAGTTCTTC
j_call: TRBJ2-2; cdr3_length: 14; d_call: -; clone_size: many; v_call: TRBV9; cdr3_aa: CASSVVRCTGELFF; cdr3_nt: TGTGCCAGCAGCGTAGTACGGTGTACCGGGGAGCTGTTTTTT
j_call: TRBJ2-7; cdr3_length: 11; d_call: -; clone_size: medium-sized; v_call: TRBV27; cdr3_aa: CASSLGYEQYF; cdr3_nt: TGTGCCAGCAGCTTAGGATACGAGCAGTACTTC
j_call: TRBJ2-3; cdr3_length: 15; d_call: TRBD1; clone_size: many; v_call: TRBV5-1; cdr3_aa: CASSWAGGAADTQYF; cdr3_nt: TGCGCCAGCAGCTGGGCAGGGGGCGCGGCAGATACGCAGTATTTT